The rows below give T cell receptor beta chains drawn from one sample of a study of shared clonotypes between healthy human individuals. The table came from immunoSEQ multiplex PCR; TCRdb's copy has only in-frame clones and leaves some out. The table lists roughly 1,100,000 clones, around 74% of them singletons, with 1.4% in the top ten. Sequenced material: memory CD4+ T cells sorted from blood. Every receptor here comes from a young man in good health. Both conserved end residues are part of each CDR3. D genes are given only for firm matches.

NA	TRBV28	TRBJ2-5	CASSLTREETQYF
TRBD2	TRBV5-1	TRBJ2-5	CASSPGRGSSGATVRQETQYF
TRBD1	TRBV19	TRBJ2-7	CASSIDRTGMSREQYF
NA	TRBV28	TRBJ2-1	CASSGYNEQFF
TRBD1	TRBV29-1	TRBJ1-3	CSGRTGRSGNTIYF
NA	TRBV7-2	TRBJ2-7	CASSSHSSRAQEYF
NA	TRBV10-1	TRBJ2-1	CASSDHSGLYNEQFF
NA	TRBV6-5	TRBJ1-2	CASSYHYTYGYTF
NA	TRBV9	TRBJ2-3	CASSSSFADTQYF
TRBD1	TRBV7-9	TRBJ2-7	CASIRTGDPSYEQYF
NA	TRBV30	TRBJ1-3	CALGPSSAGNTIYF
NA	TRBV7-9	TRBJ1-4	CASSLAGGMGEKLFF
NA	TRBV18	TRBJ2-7	CASSLSNSFSYEQYF
NA	TRBV7-3	TRBJ2-3	CASSYSGGSTDTQYF
NA	TRBV25-1	TRBJ2-2	CASSEFPANTGELFF
TRBD2	TRBV7-9	TRBJ2-1	CASSLTSGYNEQFF
NA	TRBV6-5	TRBJ1-5	CASSYGNNQPQHF
NA	TRBV7-2	TRBJ1-3	CASSLVVKTGNTIYF
NA	TRBV5-1	TRBJ1-2	CASSLGDGDRGYTF
TRBD1	TRBV5-6	TRBJ2-2	CASSPETGLNTGELFF
TRBD1	TRBV18	TRBJ2-7	CASSQGTDYEQYF
TRBD1	TRBV7-2	TRBJ1-2	CASSLGQGDLYGYTF
TRBD1	TRBV6-1	TRBJ1-2	CASSDRSRGRNYGYTF
TRBD2	TRBV10-3	TRBJ2-2	CAISDGGGGLDGELFF
NA	TRBV6-1	TRBJ2-1	CASSAPDEQFF
TRBD1	TRBV10-1	TRBJ2-2	CASTGQGLNTGELFF
NA	TRBV6-1	TRBJ2-2	CASILRSTGELFF